Presented here are 22 T cell receptor beta chains from one specimen sequenced in a study of blood T cell repertoires in COVID-19. The assay was immunoSEQ multiplex PCR, and TCRdb's table has in-frame clones only and misses some. The table has about 210,000 clones, more than 65% seen once. The sample consisted of peripheral blood. These receptors were obtained from a man between 35 and 55 years old who had recovered from COVID-19.

The chain uses TRBV5-1 and TRBJ2-1; 7 bases are a match to TRBD2. The CDR3 contains 15 residues. Germline assignment: CDR1 SGHRS and CDR2 YFSETQ. Trimming removed 1 base from V and 6 bases from J; junction bases left unmatched: 7. The CDR3 here is CASSLLGASGNEQFF. The CDR3, as DNA: TGCGCCAGCAGCTTGCTCGGGGCTAGCGGCAATGAGCAGTTCTTC. Drawing the rest from reference TRBV5-1 and TRBJ2-1, the complete variable domain is KAGVTQTPRYLIKTRGQQVTLSCSPISGHRSVSWYQQTPGQGLQFLFEYFSETQRNKGNFPGRFSGRQFSNSRSEMNVSTLELGDSALYLCASSLLGASGNEQFFGPGTRLTVL.

V and J are TRBV9 and TRBJ1-2; 8 bases align to TRBD1. V shed 4 bases and J 0 bases; nucleotides not matched to a gene: 5. From germline, CDR1 is SGDLS and CDR2 YYNGEE. This CDR3 has 15 amino acids. The CDR3, as DNA: TGTGCCAGCAGCCAAGGACAGGGAGCTAACTATGGCTACACCTTC. Residues: CASSQGQGANYGYTF.

The CDR3: CASSPSFGLGTDTQYF. The CDR3 nucleotides read TGCGCCAGCAGCCCTTCTTTCGGTCTAGGCACAGATACGCAGTATTTT. The chain joins TRBV4-3 to TRBJ2-3; unclear D gene. V lost 4 bases and J 1 base, leaving 15 bases between the germline ends. The germline gives CDR1 LGHNA, CDR2 YSLEER. The CDR3 is 16 amino acids.

On this clone: At one end the junction does not follow the germline gene, possibly because of a read error. The rearrangement links TRBV11-2 to TRBJ2-2, with 13 nucleotides matching TRBD2. The germline V gene has CDR1 SGHAT and CDR2 FQNNGV. The CDR3 runs 17 residues. The CDR3 loop reads CASSLGLAGVITGELFF. In DNA, the CDR3 is TGTGCCAGCAGTTTAGGACTAGCGGGAGTGATCACCGGGGAGCTGTTTTTT.

DNA for the CDR3: TGCGCCAGCAGCTTCAGTGGGGGGGAAAAACTGTTTTTT. Protein: CASSFSGGEKLFF. V usage is TRBV5-1 and J usage is TRBJ1-4, with a weak D call TRBD1 (5 bases). V was cut by 2 bases and J by 8 bases, with 10 bases left in between. Germline V gene data show CDR1 as SGHRS and CDR2 as YFSETQ. This CDR3 comprises 13 residues.

This chain links TRBV9 with TRBJ2-1; 8 bases map to TRBD2. J gave up 9 bases and V 3 bases, and 11 bases lay outside the gene matches. The CDR3 spans 15 residues. Germline lookup yields CDR1 SGDLS and CDR2 YYNGEE. DNA for the CDR3: TGTGCCAGCAGCGCTCCGGGACTAGGAATCGGTGAGCAGTTCTTC. It translates to CASSAPGLGIGEQFF.

V and J are TRBV30 and TRBJ2-7; the D is unclear. The ends were cut back, 0 bases at V and 2 bases at J, with 11 bases in the middle. Looked up from germline, CDR1 is GTSNPN and CDR2 is SVGIG (reference sequence). The CDR3 has 14 residues. The CDR3 region has the DNA TGTGCCTGGAGTGTGGCGGTTCCCCCCTACGAGCAGTACTTC. Translating gives CAWSVAVPPYEQYF.

The V gene is TRBV11-2, the J gene TRBJ2-7; 11 nucleotides line up with TRBD1. This CDR3 is built from 15 residues. V was clipped by 4 bases and J by 4 bases; unmatched bases: 6. Germline V CDR1 and CDR2: SGHAT, FQNNGV. The CDR3 here is CASSSYRDRGYEQYF. The CDR3 nucleotides are TGTGCCAGCAGCTCCTACCGGGACAGGGGGTACGAGCAGTACTTC.

The chain links TRBV5-6 to TRBJ2-2; weak D call: TRBD2 (6 bases). The length of the CDR3 is 16 residues. Per the germline V gene, CDR1 is SGHDT and CDR2 is YYEEEE. The V end lost 0 bases, the J end lost 3 bases, and 12 bases lay between the germline ends. CDR3 residues: CASSLARLEHTGELFF. For the CDR3, the DNA is TGTGCCAGCAGCTTGGCGCGACTAGAGCACACCGGGGAGCTGTTTTTT.

The V and J genes are TRBV6-5 and TRBJ1-6; TRBD1 matches at 9 bases. In germline, CDR1 is MNHEY, CDR2 SVGAGI. This CDR3 has 14 amino acids. The V and J ends lost 6 bases and 9 bases, in that order; junction bases with no gene match: 6. CDR3 in DNA: TGTGCCAGCAGGCGGACAGGGGTTACTTCACCCCTCCACTTT. Translated: CASRRTGVTSPLHF.

The gene calls are TRBV29-1 and TRBJ2-2; TRBD2 agrees at 8 bases. V gave up 6 bases and J gave up 0 bases; unmatched junction bases: 6. Germline CDR1 SQVTM, CDR2 ANQGSEA. The CDR3 loop spans 15 amino acids. The CDR3 sequence: CSVGGTSTNTGELFF. CDR3 bases: TGCAGCGTCGGCGGGACTAGTACGAACACCGGGGAGCTGTTTTTT.

This clone was observed a single time. This sequence joins TRBV19 and TRBJ1-1; D ambiguous. The CDR3 runs to 14 residues. CDR1 is LNHDA and CDR2 is SQIVND in the germline V gene (reference sequence). Deletions cut 1 base from V and 6 bases from J, with 12 bases between. CDR3 bases: TGTGCCAGTAGTATAGTCCCGGGTGGCGCTGAAGCTTTCTTT. This translates into CASSIVPGGAEAFF.

The CDR3 protein is CASKTFSFTDTQYF. The DNA for the CDR3 is TGCGCCAGCAAGACTTTCAGCTTCACAGATACGCAGTATTTT. The J gene is TRBJ2-3, the V gene TRBV5-1; D is uncertain. Between the trimmed V and J ends, which lost 6 bases and 2 bases, there was a span of 13 bases. There are 14 residues in the CDR3. Germline-derived CDR1 and CDR2 are SGHRS and YFSETQ.

V and J are TRBV7-9 and TRBJ2-5; TRBD1 agrees at 10 bases. V gave up 5 bases and J gave up 2 bases; unmatched junction bases: 11. The CDR3 extends over 17 amino acids. From germline, CDR1 is SEHNR and CDR2 FQNEAQ (reference sequence). CDR3 sequence (DNA): TGTGCCAGCAGCAAGGGACAGGGGCGCTCCCTACAAGAGACCCAGTACTTC. The encoded protein is CASSKGQGRSLQETQYF.

The V gene is TRBV6-2 or TRBV6-3, the J gene TRBJ1-5; no firm D call. Germline values: CDR1 MNHEY, CDR2 SVGEGT. Trimming took 5 bases from V and 4 from J, leaving 9 bases between them. The CDR3 contains 13 residues. In DNA form, the CDR3 reads TGTGCCAGCAGTCCCGACGGGAATCAGCCCCAGCATTTT. Protein sequence: CASSPDGNQPQHF.

The rearrangement joins TRBV19 to TRBJ2-2; D is ambiguous. The V gene's germline CDR1 is LNHDA and CDR2 SQIVND (reference sequence). Trimming shortened V by 7 bases and J by 1 base, and 10 bases separated the two germline ends. This CDR3 region has 14 residues. The CDR3 DNA sequence: TGTGCCAGTACTTCCTATTTGAACACCGGGGAGCTGTTTTTT. Translated, it gives CASTSYLNTGELFF.

J is TRBJ2-1 and V is TRBV6-6; 8 nucleotides align to TRBD2. The germline CDR1 and CDR2 sequences are MNHNY and SVGAGI (reference sequence). V shed 5 bases and J 0 bases; nucleotides not matched to a gene: 15. CDR3 length: 19 residues. As DNA, the CDR3 is TGTGCCAGCAGTCCCGAGGCCGGGCGGGGGGCCGGCTCCTACAATGAGCAGTTCTTC. Translating it yields CASSPEAGRGAGSYNEQFF.

This sequence joins TRBV4-2 and TRBJ1-6; 7 bases line up with TRBD1. V lost 0 bases and J lost 8; bases outside the gene matches: 4. CDR3 length: 15 amino acids. In germline, CDR1 is LGHNA, CDR2 YNFKEQ. The CDR3 loop is CASSQDRRGDSPLHF. Here the CDR3 DNA reads TGTGCCAGCAGCCAAGATCGCAGGGGGGATTCACCCCTCCACTTT.

This clone was observed a handful of times. The V gene is TRBV13, the J gene TRBJ1-1; TRBD1 agrees at 7 bases. Germline CDR1 reads PRHDT; CDR2 reads FYEKMQ (reference sequence). V was pared by 3 bases and J by 4 bases, with 5 bases of the junction left unmatched. The CDR3 runs 14 residues. This CDR3 is CASSFVRGATEAFF. In DNA, the CDR3 is TGTGCCAGCAGCTTTGTCAGGGGGGCCACTGAAGCTTTCTTT.

The rearrangement joins TRBV7-8 to TRBJ2-2, with 8 bases identical to TRBD2. V gave up 1 base and J gave up 0 bases; unmatched junction bases: 4. CDR3 length: 17 amino acids. Germline CDR1 SGHVS, CDR2 FQNEAQ. CDR3 in amino acids: CASSLVLSGTNTGELFF. In DNA form, the CDR3 reads TGTGCCAGCAGCTTAGTCCTTAGCGGGACGAACACCGGGGAGCTGTTTTTT.

The chain recombines TRBV11-2 with TRBJ2-7, with 14 bases that match TRBD2. After removal of 5 bases from V and 0 bases from J, the junction contained 9 bases not matched to a gene. Germline CDR1 is SGHAT and CDR2 is FQNNGV. This CDR3 spans 18 amino acids. This CDR3 reads CASSPPSGTSGSSYEQYF. The CDR3 bases are TGTGCCAGCAGCCCACCCTCCGGGACTAGCGGGAGCTCCTACGAGCAGTACTTC.

In this sample, this clone turned up a few times. The chain joins TRBV6-2 or TRBV6-3 to TRBJ1-5; tentative D call: TRBD1 (6 bases). The germline V gene encodes CDR1 MNHEY and CDR2 SVGEGT. The CDR3 runs 15 residues. The germline V and J ends were trimmed by 6 bases and 0 bases, with 12 bases remaining between them. The CDR3 region is CASSLGQLSNQPQHF. CDR3 DNA sequence: TGTGCCAGCAGCCTCGGACAGCTTAGCAATCAGCCCCAGCATTTT.